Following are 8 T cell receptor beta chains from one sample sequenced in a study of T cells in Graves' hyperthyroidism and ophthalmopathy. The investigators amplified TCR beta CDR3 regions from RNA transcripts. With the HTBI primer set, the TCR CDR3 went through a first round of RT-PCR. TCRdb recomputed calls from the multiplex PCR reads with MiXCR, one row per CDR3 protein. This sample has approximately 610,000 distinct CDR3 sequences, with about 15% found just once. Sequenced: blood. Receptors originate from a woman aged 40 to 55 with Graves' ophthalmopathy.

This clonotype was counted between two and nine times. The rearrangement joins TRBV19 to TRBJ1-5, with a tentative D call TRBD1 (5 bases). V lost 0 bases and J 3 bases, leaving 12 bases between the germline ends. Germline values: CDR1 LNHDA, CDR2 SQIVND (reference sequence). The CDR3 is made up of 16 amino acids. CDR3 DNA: TGTGCCAGTAGTATAGATCTTACAGGAATCAATCAGCCCCAGCATTTT. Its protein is CASSIDLTGINQPQHF.

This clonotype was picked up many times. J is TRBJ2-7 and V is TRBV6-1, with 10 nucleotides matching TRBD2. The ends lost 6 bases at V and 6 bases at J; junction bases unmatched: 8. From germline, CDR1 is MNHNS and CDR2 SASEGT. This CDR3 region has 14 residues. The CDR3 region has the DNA TGTGCCAGCAGCCCTAGCGGGAGCACGGCCGAGCAGTACTTC. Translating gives CASSPSGSTAEQYF.

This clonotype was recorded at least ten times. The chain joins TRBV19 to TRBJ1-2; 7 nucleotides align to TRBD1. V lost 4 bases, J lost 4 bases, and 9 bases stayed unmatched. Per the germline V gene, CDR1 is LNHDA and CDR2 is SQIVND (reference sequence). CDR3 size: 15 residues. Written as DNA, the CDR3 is TGTGCCAGTAGTACAGAAGGACAGGACCCCTATGGCTACACCTTC. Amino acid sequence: CASSTEGQDPYGYTF.

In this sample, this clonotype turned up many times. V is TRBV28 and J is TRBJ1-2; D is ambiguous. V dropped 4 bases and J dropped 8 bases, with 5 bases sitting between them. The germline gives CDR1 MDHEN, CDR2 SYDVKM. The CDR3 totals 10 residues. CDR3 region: CASSSLGYTF. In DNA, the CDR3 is TGTGCCAGCAGTTCCTTGGGCTACACCTTC.

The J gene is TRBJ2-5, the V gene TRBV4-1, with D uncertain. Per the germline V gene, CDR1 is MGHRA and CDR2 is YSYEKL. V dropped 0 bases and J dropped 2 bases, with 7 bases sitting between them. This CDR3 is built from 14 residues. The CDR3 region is CASSQEKLQETQYF. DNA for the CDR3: TGCGCCAGCAGCCAAGAGAAGCTGCAAGAGACCCAGTACTTC.

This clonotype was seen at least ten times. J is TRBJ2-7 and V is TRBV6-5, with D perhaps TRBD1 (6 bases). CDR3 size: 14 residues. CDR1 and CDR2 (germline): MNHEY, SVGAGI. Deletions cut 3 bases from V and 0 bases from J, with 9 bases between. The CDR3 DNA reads TGTGCCAGCAGTTATGGGGACATCTCCTACGAGCAGTACTTC. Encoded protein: CASSYGDISYEQYF.

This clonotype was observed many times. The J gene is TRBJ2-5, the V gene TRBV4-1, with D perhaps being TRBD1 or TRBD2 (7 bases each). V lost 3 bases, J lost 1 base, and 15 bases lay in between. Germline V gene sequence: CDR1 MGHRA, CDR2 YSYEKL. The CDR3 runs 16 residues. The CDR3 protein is CASSQGGTASQETQYF. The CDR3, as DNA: TGCGCCAGCAGCCAGGGGGGGACAGCGTCCCAAGAGACCCAGTACTTC.

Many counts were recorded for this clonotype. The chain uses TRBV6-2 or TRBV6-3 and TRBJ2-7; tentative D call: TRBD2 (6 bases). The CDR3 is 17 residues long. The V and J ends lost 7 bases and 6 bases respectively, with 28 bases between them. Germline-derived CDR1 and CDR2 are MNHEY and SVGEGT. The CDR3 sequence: CASTNGGSATTRVEQYF. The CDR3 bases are TGTGCCAGCACCAACGGGGGTAGCGCGACGACTCGGGTCGAGCAGTACTTC.